The rows below give T cell receptor beta chains drawn from one sample of a study of shared clonotypes between healthy human individuals. Method: immunoSEQ multiplex PCR; TCRdb's copy keeps in-frame clones and lacks some. The sample comprises millions of clones, over 85% of which are singletons, and under 0.15% rests with the top ten. Sample: naive CD4+ T cells sorted from blood. These receptors were taken from a man younger than 35 in good health. Both conserved end residues are part of each CDR3.

j_gene | v_gene | CDR3aa
TRBJ1-5 | TRBV6-1 | CASSEAGNHQPQHF
TRBJ1-5 | TRBV7-2 | CASSLDNRGMGNQPQHF
TRBJ1-2 | TRBV30 | CAWSGWELSRGPEGYTF
TRBJ2-7 | TRBV5-4 | CASSAGTSGSYEQYF
TRBJ1-2 | TRBV5-6 | CASSLGRQGARGYTF
TRBJ1-1 | TRBV5-1 | CASSLMGGETEAFF
TRBJ1-4 | TRBV19 | CASTPAPKAPRLFF
TRBJ1-3 | TRBV7-3 | CASSVQGPGNTIYF
TRBJ1-5 | TRBV5-5 | CASRPDRGDQPQHF
TRBJ1-6 | TRBV6-6 | CASSRQGYSPLHF
TRBJ1-5 | TRBV30 | CAWSPPYGYSNQPQHF
TRBJ2-1 | TRBV2 | CASSGLPYNEQFF
TRBJ2-1 | TRBV5-1 | CASSHGQGRDEQFF
TRBJ2-5 | TRBV19 | CASSISGGSHQTQYF
TRBJ1-2 | TRBV4-1 | CASSPRRNPNYGYTF
TRBJ1-2 | TRBV5-1 | CASKVAENYGYTF
TRBJ1-1 | TRBV18 | CASSPGPPYTEAFF